The 25 T cell receptor beta chains listed next were all sequenced from one sample in a study of blood T cell repertoires in COVID-19. Sequencing used immunoSEQ multiplex PCR; TCRdb keeps in-frame clones, though not all of them. The sample records under 170,000 clones, 65% to 90% being singletons. The sequenced sample was peripheral blood. The origin of the receptors is a man aged 70-80 years with acute or convalescent COVID-19.

This clone appeared many times. The chain couples TRBV29-1 to TRBJ2-5, with 9 bases fitting TRBD1. This CDR3 contains 14 residues. After removal of 4 bases from V and 5 bases from J, the junction contained 8 bases not matched to a gene. Germline CDR1 SQVTM, CDR2 ANQGSEA. The CDR3 region has the DNA TGCAGCGTTGCTAGGACAGGGGAGGATGAGACCCAGTACTTC. Its translation is CSVARTGEDETQYF. The variable domain in full, with the rest retrieved from reference TRBV29-1 and TRBJ2-5, is SAVISQKPSRDICQRGTSLTIQCQVDSQVTMMFWYRQQPGQSLTLIATANQGSEATYESGFVIDKFPISRPNLTFSTLTVSNMSPEDSSIYLCSVARTGEDETQYFGPGTRLLVL.

V and J are TRBV7-6 and TRBJ2-1; TRBD2 agrees at 10 bases. The CDR3 is 16 amino acids. Looked up from germline, CDR1 is SGHVS and CDR2 is FNYEAQ. Trimming removed 1 base from V and 10 bases from J; junction bases left unmatched: 10. The CDR3 bases are TGTGCCAGCAGCTTAGGGTATGCTAGCGGGAGTAGGGAGCAGTTCTTC. Its translation: CASSLGYASGSREQFF.

This clone has just one count. The chain recombines TRBV5-1 with TRBJ2-2; 9 nucleotides agree with TRBD1. V was clipped by 3 bases and J by 4 bases; unmatched bases: 7. The germline CDR1 and CDR2 sequences are SGHRS and YFSETQ. The CDR3 loop spans 16 amino acids. CDR3 nucleotides: TGCGCCAGCAGCTGGGGAGGGACAGGGAGCACCGGGGAGCTGTTTTTT. Translating gives CASSWGGTGSTGELFF.

This clone has only a few counts. The chain couples TRBV19 to TRBJ1-5; possibly TRBD1 for D (5 bases). Germline CDR1 reads LNHDA; CDR2 reads SQIVND (reference sequence). The CDR3 contains 15 residues. The V and J ends lost 5 bases and 3 bases respectively, with 14 bases between them. The DNA for the CDR3 is TGTGCCAGTAGTGGGGGGTGGCCCAACAATCAGCCCCAGCATTTT. This gives the protein CASSGGWPNNQPQHF.

The chain couples TRBV3-1 (or the pseudogene TRBV3-2) to TRBJ2-1; 12 bases are a match to TRBD2. V was pared by 1 base and J by 9 bases, with 7 bases of the junction left unmatched. CDR1 is LGHDT and CDR2 is YNNKEL in the germline V gene (reference sequence). CDR3 length: 16 residues. CDR3 amino acids: CASSQGTSGTRGEQFF. In DNA form, the CDR3 reads TGTGCCAGCAGCCAAGGGACTAGCGGGACTCGGGGTGAGCAGTTCTTC.

The chain uses TRBV28 and TRBJ1-4; 10 bases fit TRBD1. V shed 6 bases, J shed 0 bases, and the junction held 7 bases outside the gene matches. The CDR3 covers 17 residues. The germline V gene encodes CDR1 MDHEN and CDR2 SYDVKM. CDR3 sequence reads: CASRIQGQGTTNEKLFF. Written as DNA, the CDR3 is TGTGCCAGCAGGATCCAGGGACAGGGGACAACTAATGAAAAACTGTTTTTT.

The CDR3 DNA reads as TGCGCCAGCAGCCAAGATGGGGAGCGGGCGTTTACGTTCTTC. Encoded protein: CASSQDGERAFTFF. This rearrangement joins TRBV4-3 to TRBJ2-1; the D gene is possibly TRBD2 (6 bases). Trimming shortened V by 0 bases and J by 15 bases, and 18 bases separated the two germline ends. Germline CDR1 LGHNA, CDR2 YSLEER. This CDR3 region has 14 residues.

This chain connects TRBV7-3 to TRBJ2-2, with TRBD1 matching over 9 bases. The CDR3 sequence is 16 residues long. V lost 4 bases and J lost 7; bases outside the gene matches: 10. CDR1 and CDR2 (germline): SGHTA, FQGTGA. The CDR3 bases are TGTGCCAGCAGCTCTCCCATACAGGGGGCCGGCGGGGAGCTGTTTTTT. It translates to CASSSPIQGAGGELFF.

The J gene is TRBJ1-5, the V gene TRBV24-1, with 9 bases matching TRBD1. V was pared by 4 bases and J by 7 bases, with 7 bases of the junction left unmatched. The CDR3 has 15 amino acids. Germline V gene sequence: CDR1 KGHDR, CDR2 SFDVKD. CDR3 protein: CATSEGTGSGQPQHF. CDR3 nucleotides: TGTGCCACCAGTGAAGGGACAGGGTCCGGACAGCCCCAGCATTTT.

This rearrangement joins TRBV28 to TRBJ2-7; 7 nucleotides match TRBD1. The CDR3 is 14 residues long. Germline V CDR1 and CDR2: MDHEN, SYDVKM. V lost 3 bases to trimming and J lost 2 bases; unmatched junction nucleotides: 4. This CDR3 is CASSLWDRAYEQYF. The CDR3 bases are TGTGCCAGCAGTTTGTGGGACAGAGCCTACGAGCAGTACTTC.

This chain uses TRBV11-2 with TRBJ2-1, with 14 positions matching TRBD2. Trimming at V came to 1 base and at J to 2 bases, leaving 7 bases not matched to a gene. This CDR3 is 19 amino acids long. CDR1 and CDR2 from the germline V gene are SGHAT and FQNNGV. CDR3 sequence (DNA): TGTGCCAGCAGCTTAGGAGGGACTAGCGGGAGAAACCCCTACAATGAGCAGTTCTTC. It translates to CASSLGGTSGRNPYNEQFF.

The V call is TRBV10-3, the J call TRBJ1-2, with TRBD1 identical over 9 bases. V was pared by 6 bases and J by 0 bases, with 8 bases of the junction left unmatched. The CDR3 has 16 residues. The germline CDR1 and CDR2 sequences are ENHRY and SYGVKD. The CDR3: CAIRPGQGAANYGYTF. The CDR3 region has the DNA TGTGCCATCAGACCGGGACAGGGTGCCGCTAACTATGGCTACACCTTC.

The rearrangement uses TRBV7-2 and TRBJ2-3; D uncertain. The CDR3 has 14 amino acids. V lost 1 base and J lost 2, with 7 bases in between. Germline V gives CDR1 SGHTA, CDR2 FQGNSA. The CDR3: CASSLDTLTDTQYF. As DNA, the CDR3 is TGTGCCAGCAGCTTAGACACCCTCACAGATACGCAGTATTTT.

The V gene is TRBV6-1, the J gene TRBJ2-7; unclear D gene. V was shortened by 0 bases and J by 5 bases, with 11 bases between the two germline ends. The CDR3 contains 14 residues. Looked up from germline, CDR1 is MNHNS and CDR2 is SASEGT. The CDR3 DNA follows: TGTGCCAGCAGTGAAGCGCGTAGCTTTCACGAGCAGTACTTC. Translated: CASSEARSFHEQYF.

The chain is built from TRBV18 and TRBJ1-1; 7 bases are shared with TRBD1. The germline V gene has CDR1 KGHSH and CDR2 LQKENI. This CDR3 is built from 16 residues. Losses at the gene ends were 6 bases for V and 1 base for J; bases not matched to a gene: 11. The CDR3 loop is CASSSLQGRSNTEAFF. The CDR3 region has the DNA TGTGCCAGCTCGTCGTTACAGGGGAGGTCGAACACTGAAGCTTTCTTT.

V is TRBV1 and J is TRBJ2-1; the table's D call TRBD2 went unverified against the DNA. TRBV1 represents a pseudogene. CDR3 length: 17 residues. CDR3 in DNA: TGCACCAGCAGCCAAACCCGTAGGAGGAGCTCCTACAATGAGCAGTTCTTC. It translates to CTSSQTRRRSSYNEQFF.

The chain is built from TRBV19 and TRBJ2-1, with 12 bases that match TRBD2. With 7 bases clipped from V and 4 bases from J, the junction kept 5 bases outside the gene matches. CDR1 and CDR2 (germline): LNHDA, SQIVND (reference sequence). The CDR3 extends over 15 amino acids. The CDR3 bases are TGTGCCAGTAACACCGGGACTAGCGGGTACAATGAGCAGTTCTTC. Its translation: CASNTGTSGYNEQFF. The full variable domain, completed using reference TRBV19 and TRBJ2-1, is DGGITQSPKYLFRKEGQNVTLSCEQNLNHDAMYWYRQDPGQGLRLIYYSQIVNDFQKGDIAEGYSVSREKKESFPLTVTSAQKNPTAFYLCASNTGTSGYNEQFFGPGTRLTVL.

The chain carries TRBV7-8 and TRBJ2-7, with 13 bases that match TRBD2. The CDR3 length is 15 residues. Germline V gene sequence: CDR1 SGHVS, CDR2 FQNEAQ. Germline trimming cut 2 bases from V and 7 bases from J; bases unmatched to any gene: 5. The CDR3 region has the DNA TGTGCCAGCAGCTTATGGACTAGCGGGAGTGTGGAGCAGTACTTC. This codes for CASSLWTSGSVEQYF.

The chain carries TRBV7-2 and TRBJ1-5; perhaps TRBD1 as D (6 bases). There are 15 residues in the CDR3. The germline V and J ends were trimmed by 5 bases and 7 bases, with 18 bases remaining between them. CDR1 is SGHTA and CDR2 is FQGNSA in the germline V gene. DNA for the CDR3: TGTGCCAGCAGCCCCTGGCCCTCAGGGGTGCAGCCCCAGCATTTT. This codes for CASSPWPSGVQPQHF.

The rearrangement joins TRBV7-2 to TRBJ2-1; D may be TRBD2 (6 bases). This CDR3 is built from 14 residues. Germline-derived CDR1 and CDR2 are SGHTA and FQGNSA. The germline V and J ends were trimmed by 2 bases and 6 bases, with 11 bases remaining between them. CDR3 sequence: CASSLFAGRNEQFF. The CDR3 nucleotides read TGTGCCAGCAGCTTATTTGCGGGACGCAATGAGCAGTTCTTC.

The chain recombines TRBV4-3 with TRBJ1-2, with a tentative D call TRBD1 (6 bases). V lost 3 bases and J 14 bases, leaving 16 bases between the germline ends. Germline assignment: CDR1 LGHNA and CDR2 YSLEER. The CDR3 loop spans 12 amino acids. CDR3 nucleotides: TGCGCCAGCAGCCAGGGACAACCGGCTAAGACCTTC. Translation: CASSQGQPAKTF.

The chain has TRBV19 and TRBJ1-1; 8 nucleotides match TRBD1. V lost 2 bases to trimming and J lost 6 bases; unmatched junction nucleotides: 5. The CDR3 extends over 14 amino acids. Germline values: CDR1 LNHDA, CDR2 SQIVND (reference sequence). CDR3 DNA: TGTGCCAGTAGTATATCGACAGGGGTGGCTGAAGCTTTCTTT. Protein: CASSISTGVAEAFF.

V gene TRBV19 combines with J gene TRBJ2-1, with a possible D match to TRBD2 (5 bases). V was cut by 9 bases and J by 5 bases, with 14 bases left in between. The CDR3 sequence is 13 residues long. In germline, CDR1 is LNHDA, CDR2 SQIVND (reference sequence). CDR3 sequence (DNA): TGTGCCAGCAGCCGTGGACTGAACAATGAGCAGTTCTTC. This translates into CASSRGLNNEQFF.

This clone has just one count. The chain couples TRBV4-2 to TRBJ2-7; 11 bases are shared with TRBD1. Germline V CDR1 and CDR2: LGHNA, YNFKEQ. The CDR3 consists of 16 residues. With 6 bases clipped from V and 3 bases from J, the junction kept 10 bases outside the gene matches. CDR3 loop: CASRLAGTGGNYEQYF. The CDR3 nucleotides read TGTGCCAGCAGATTAGCCGGGACAGGGGGAAACTACGAGCAGTACTTC.

The genes are TRBV6-5 and TRBJ2-2; D unclear. The CDR3 has 15 residues. CDR1 is MNHEY and CDR2 is SVGAGI in the germline V gene. Trimming removed 2 bases at V and 5 bases at J, with 12 bases between. The CDR3 region is CASSYATLQTGELFF. CDR3 DNA sequence: TGTGCCAGCAGTTACGCGACACTGCAAACCGGGGAGCTGTTTTTT.